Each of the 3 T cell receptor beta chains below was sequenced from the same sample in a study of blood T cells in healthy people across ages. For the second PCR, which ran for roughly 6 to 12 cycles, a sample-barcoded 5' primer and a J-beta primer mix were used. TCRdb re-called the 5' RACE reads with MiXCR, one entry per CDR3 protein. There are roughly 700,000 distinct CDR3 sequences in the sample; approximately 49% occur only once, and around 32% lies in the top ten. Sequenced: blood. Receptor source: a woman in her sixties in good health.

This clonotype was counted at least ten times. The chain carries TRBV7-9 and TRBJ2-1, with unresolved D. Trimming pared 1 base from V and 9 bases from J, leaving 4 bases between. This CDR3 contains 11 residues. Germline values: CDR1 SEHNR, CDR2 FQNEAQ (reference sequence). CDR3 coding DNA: TGTGCCAGCAGCTTAGGAGGTGAGCAGTTCTTC. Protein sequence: CASSLGGEQFF.

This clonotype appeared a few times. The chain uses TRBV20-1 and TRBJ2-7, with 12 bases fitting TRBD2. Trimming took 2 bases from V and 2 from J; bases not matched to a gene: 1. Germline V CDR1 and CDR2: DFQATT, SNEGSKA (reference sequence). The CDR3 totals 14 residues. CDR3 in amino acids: CSARRTSGTYEQYF. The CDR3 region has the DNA TGCAGTGCTAGACGGACTAGCGGGACCTACGAGCAGTACTTC.

CDR3 in amino acids: CASRIAGGNNEQFF. The CDR3 region has the DNA TGTGCCAGCCGGATAGCGGGAGGGAACAATGAGCAGTTCTTC. The chain couples TRBV6-6 to TRBJ2-1; TRBD2 agrees at 11 bases. J was trimmed by 5 bases and V by 8 bases; bases with no gene match: 5. The CDR3 loop spans 14 amino acids. Per the germline V gene, CDR1 is MNHNY and CDR2 is SVGAGI (reference sequence).